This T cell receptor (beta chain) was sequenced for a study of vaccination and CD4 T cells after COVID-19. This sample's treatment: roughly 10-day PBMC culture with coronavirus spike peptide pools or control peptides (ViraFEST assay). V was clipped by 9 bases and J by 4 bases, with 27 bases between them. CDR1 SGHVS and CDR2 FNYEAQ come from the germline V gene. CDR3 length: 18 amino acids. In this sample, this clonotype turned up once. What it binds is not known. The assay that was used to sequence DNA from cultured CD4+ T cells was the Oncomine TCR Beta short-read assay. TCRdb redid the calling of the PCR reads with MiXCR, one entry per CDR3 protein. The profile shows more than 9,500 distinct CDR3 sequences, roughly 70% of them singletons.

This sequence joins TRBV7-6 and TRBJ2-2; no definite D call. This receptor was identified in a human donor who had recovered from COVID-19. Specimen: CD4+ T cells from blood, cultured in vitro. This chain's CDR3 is CASPALDDSLPFTGELFF. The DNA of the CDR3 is TGTGCCAGTCCTGCCTTAGACGATAGTCTTCCTTTCACCGGGGAGCTGTTTTTT.